This TCR beta chain was found in a study of blood T cell repertoires in COVID-19 (dated by TCRdb to 2020 to 2021). About the study as a whole: Collaborator samples came from the United States, Italy and Spain and covered acute and convalescent phases of COVID-19. The material from the prospective study consisted of cDNA or gDNA derived from T cells, B-cell-depleted T cells, or PBMCs. Subjects who had been exposed to COVID-19, were actively infected with it, or had recovered from it provided the deeply sampled blood TCRbeta repertoires that made up the dataset. The repertoires were released in a freely available public database intended as a resource for research on the immune response to SARS-CoV-2. Samples came from the ongoing ImmuneRACE study (first 160 participants) plus 1,254 subjects from 6 global collaborators. Sample metadata almost always included a de-identified subject ID, COVID-19 status, age in years and sex. Where HLA class I and class II types were available, the types were taken from metadata supplied by the sample provider, not from assay-based typing.

This clone was observed a single time. The antigen this receptor binds is unknown. One base away there is no much larger clone; base qualities are not given. Collaborating institutions collected whole blood in K2EDTA tubes following their own protocols. For TCRbeta analysis, collaborators shipped samples as frozen whole blood, isolated PBMCs, or DNA extracted from either of those sample types. The immunoSEQ Assay, a bias-controlled multiplex PCR, was used to amplify TCRbeta CDR3 regions from genomic DNA. Per the original workflow: The number of nucleated cells in each sample was estimated by amplification of reference gene primers within the assay. To quantify the absolute abundance of each unique TCRbeta CDR3 rearrangement, sequence reads were collapsed and filtered. For each sample, productive Simpson clonality was calculated as the square root of Simpson's diversity index across productive rearrangements. Here the immuneACCESS table is served through TCRdb, limited to in-frame sequences with V and J called. Missing clones are a known gap in these copies; in checked studies unresolved V genes cover under half, and the rest lacks a known reason. V and J calls and clone size are copied from that table; D and trimming were computed from the DNA. This sample is represented by 80,000 to 95,000 clones; roughly 85% of them were singletons. Around 39% of the sample lies in the top ten.

Deletion took 9 bases off V and 1 base off J, with a span of 7 bases between the germline ends. CDR3 length: 12 amino acids, cysteine to phenylalanine. Just the 36-base CDR3 DNA is kept, in frame starting at base 1. CDR1 and CDR2 are drawn from the germline V gene (reference sequence): LNHDA, SQIVND. Summary of the overall study and its limitations: Clinical and demographic metadata were provided uncurated, with the amount varying by source and participant.

This clonotype was sampled from an elderly man with acute or convalescent COVID-19. Material for sequencing was peripheral blood. Recombination linked TRBV19 to TRBJ1-5; the D gene is perhaps TRBD1, on 6 matching bases. The CDR3 protein sequence reads: CASTGSNQPQHF. DNA sequence: TGTGCCAGCACAGGGAGCAATCAGCCCCAGCATTTT.